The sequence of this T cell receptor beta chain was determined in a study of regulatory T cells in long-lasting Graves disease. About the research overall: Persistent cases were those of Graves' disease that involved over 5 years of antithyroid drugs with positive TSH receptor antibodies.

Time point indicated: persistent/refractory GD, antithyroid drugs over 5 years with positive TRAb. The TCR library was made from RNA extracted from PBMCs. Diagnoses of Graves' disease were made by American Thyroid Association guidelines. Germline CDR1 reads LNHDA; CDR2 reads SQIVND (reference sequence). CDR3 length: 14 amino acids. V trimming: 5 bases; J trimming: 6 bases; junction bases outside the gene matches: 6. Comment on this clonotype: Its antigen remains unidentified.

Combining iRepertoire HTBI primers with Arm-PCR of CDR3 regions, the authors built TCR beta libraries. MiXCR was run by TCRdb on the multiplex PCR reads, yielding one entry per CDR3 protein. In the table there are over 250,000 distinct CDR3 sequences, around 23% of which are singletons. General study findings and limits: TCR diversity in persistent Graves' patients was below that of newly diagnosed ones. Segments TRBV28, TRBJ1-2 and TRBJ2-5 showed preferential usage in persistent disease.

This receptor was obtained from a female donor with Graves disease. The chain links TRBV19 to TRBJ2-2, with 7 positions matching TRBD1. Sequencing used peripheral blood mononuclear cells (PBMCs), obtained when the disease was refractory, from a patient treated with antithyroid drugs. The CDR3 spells CASSRDRDAGELFF. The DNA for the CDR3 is TGTGCCAGTAGTCGCGACAGGGACGCCGGGGAGCTGTTTTTT.